Reported below is one T cell receptor beta chain. These data are taken from a study of T cell responses to AZD1222 COVID-19 vaccine. CDR1 is SNHLY, CDR2 FYNNEI, per germline. The CDR3 runs to 18 residues. The J segment lost 6 bases and the V segment lost 4 bases, leaving 13 bases of the junction unmatched. TCRdb's copy holds only in-frame clones and misses some; the assay was immunoSEQ multiplex PCR. The sample lists roughly 150,000 clones; more than 80% were seen once. The receptor's source is an adult in good health. The J gene is TRBJ2-1, the V gene TRBV2; TRBD2 matches 12 bases. Source: peripheral blood, taken on day 0 of AZD1222 vaccination. Here the CDR3 reads CASSALAGGPHAANEQFF. In DNA, the CDR3 is TGTGCCAGCAGTGCCCTAGCGGGGGGGCCCCATGCGGCCAATGAGCAGTTCTTC.